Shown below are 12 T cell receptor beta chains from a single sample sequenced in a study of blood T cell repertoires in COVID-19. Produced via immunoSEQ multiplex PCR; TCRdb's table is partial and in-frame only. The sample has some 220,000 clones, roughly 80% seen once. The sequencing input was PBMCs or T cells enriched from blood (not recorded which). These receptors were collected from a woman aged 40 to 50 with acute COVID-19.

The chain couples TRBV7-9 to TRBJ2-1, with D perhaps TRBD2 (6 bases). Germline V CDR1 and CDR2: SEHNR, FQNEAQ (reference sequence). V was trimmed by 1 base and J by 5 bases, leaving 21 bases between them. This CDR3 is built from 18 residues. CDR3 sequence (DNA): TGTGCCAGCAGCTTAGGCGGGGCGCGTCGCCTACCCCACAATGAGCAGTTCTTC. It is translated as CASSLGGARRLPHNEQFF.

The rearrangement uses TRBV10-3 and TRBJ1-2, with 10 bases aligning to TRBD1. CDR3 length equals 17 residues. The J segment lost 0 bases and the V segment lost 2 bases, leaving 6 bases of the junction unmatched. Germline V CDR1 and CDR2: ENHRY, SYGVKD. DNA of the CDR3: TGTGCCATCAGTGAGCCGGGACAGGGGCCCTCTAACTATGGCTACACCTTC. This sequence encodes CAISEPGQGPSNYGYTF.

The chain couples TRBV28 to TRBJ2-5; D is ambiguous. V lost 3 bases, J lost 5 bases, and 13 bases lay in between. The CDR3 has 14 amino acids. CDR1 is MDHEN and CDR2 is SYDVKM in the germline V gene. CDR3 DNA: TGTGCCAGCAGTTTCTCTCTTACTTATGAGACCCAGTACTTC. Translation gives CASSFSLTYETQYF.

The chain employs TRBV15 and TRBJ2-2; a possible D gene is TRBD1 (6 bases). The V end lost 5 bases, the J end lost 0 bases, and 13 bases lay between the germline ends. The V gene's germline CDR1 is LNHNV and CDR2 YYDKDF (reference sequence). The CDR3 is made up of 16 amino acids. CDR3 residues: CATSSQTGANTGELFF. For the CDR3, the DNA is TGTGCCACCAGCTCACAGACAGGAGCGAACACCGGGGAGCTGTTTTTT.

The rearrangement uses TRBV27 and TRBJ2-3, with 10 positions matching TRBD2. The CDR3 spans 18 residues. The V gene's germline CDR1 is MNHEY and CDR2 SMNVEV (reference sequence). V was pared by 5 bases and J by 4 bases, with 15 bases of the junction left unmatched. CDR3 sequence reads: CASSLAKGLAGVADTQYF. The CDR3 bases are TGTGCCAGCAGTCTAGCGAAGGGGCTAGCGGGAGTGGCAGATACGCAGTATTTT.

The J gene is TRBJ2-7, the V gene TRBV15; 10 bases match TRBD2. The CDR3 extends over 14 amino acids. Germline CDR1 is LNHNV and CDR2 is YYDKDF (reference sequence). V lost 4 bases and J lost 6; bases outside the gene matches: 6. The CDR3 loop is CATSKAGTSAEQYF. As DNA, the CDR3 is TGTGCCACCAGCAAAGCCGGGACTAGCGCCGAGCAGTACTTC.

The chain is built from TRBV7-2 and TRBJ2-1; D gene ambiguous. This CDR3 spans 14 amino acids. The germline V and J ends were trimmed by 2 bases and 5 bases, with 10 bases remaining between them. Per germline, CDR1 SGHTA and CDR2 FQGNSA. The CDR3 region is CASSLLPLDNEQFF. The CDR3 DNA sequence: TGTGCCAGCAGCTTACTTCCCCTAGACAATGAGCAGTTCTTC.

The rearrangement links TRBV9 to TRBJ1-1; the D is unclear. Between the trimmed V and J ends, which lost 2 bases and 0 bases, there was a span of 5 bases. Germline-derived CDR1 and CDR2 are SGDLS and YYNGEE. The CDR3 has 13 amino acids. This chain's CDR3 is CASSVAMNTEAFF. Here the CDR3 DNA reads TGTGCCAGCAGCGTGGCCATGAACACTGAAGCTTTCTTT. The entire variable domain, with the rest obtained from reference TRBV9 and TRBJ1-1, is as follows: DSGVTQTPKHLITATGQRVTLRCSPRSGDLSVYWYQQSLDQGLQFLIQYYNGEERAKGNILERFSAQQFPDLHSELNLSSLELGDSALYFCASSVAMNTEAFFGQGTRLTVV.

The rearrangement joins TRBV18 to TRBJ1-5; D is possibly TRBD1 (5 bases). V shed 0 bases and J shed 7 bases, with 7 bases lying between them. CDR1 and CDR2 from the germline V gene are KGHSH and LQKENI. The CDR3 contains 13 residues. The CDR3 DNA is TGTGCCAGCTCACCACCAGGGGTCCAGCCCCAGCATTTT. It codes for CASSPPGVQPQHF.

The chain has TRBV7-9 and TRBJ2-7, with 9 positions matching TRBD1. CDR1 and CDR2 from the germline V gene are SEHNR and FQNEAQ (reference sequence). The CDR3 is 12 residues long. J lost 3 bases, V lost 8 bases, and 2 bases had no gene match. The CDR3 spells CASRDRDYEQYF. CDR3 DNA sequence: TGTGCCAGCCGGGACAGGGACTACGAGCAGTACTTC.

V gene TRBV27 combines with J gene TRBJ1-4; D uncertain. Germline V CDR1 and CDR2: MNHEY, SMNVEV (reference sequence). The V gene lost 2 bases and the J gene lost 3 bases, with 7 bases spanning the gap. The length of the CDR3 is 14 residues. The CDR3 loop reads CASSLGPPNEKLFF. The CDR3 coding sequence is TGTGCCAGCAGTTTAGGGCCGCCTAATGAAAAACTGTTTTTT.

CDR3 coding DNA: TGTGCCAGCAGGAGCGGACAGACCTCCTACGAGCAGTACTTC. It is translated as CASRSGQTSYEQYF. The rearrangement links TRBV6-5 to TRBJ2-7; tentative D call: TRBD1 (6 bases). Germline V gives CDR1 MNHEY, CDR2 SVGAGI. V was pared by 6 bases and J by 0 bases, with 12 bases between. The CDR3 consists of 14 residues.